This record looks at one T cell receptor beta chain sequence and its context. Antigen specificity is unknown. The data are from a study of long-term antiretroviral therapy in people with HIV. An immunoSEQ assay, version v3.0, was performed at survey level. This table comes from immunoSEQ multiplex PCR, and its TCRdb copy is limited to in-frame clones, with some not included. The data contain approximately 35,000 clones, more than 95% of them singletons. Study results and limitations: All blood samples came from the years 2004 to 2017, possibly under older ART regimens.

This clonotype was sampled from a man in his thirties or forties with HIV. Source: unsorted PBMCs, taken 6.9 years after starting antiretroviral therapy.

CDR3 bases: TGTGCCAGCTCACCAGGACAGGGTAGCACCTACGAGCAGTACTTC. Translating gives CASSPGQGSTYEQYF. V gene TRBV18 combines with J gene TRBJ2-7, with TRBD1 matching over 8 bases. V gave up 2 bases and J gave up 2 bases; unmatched junction bases: 5. Per germline, CDR1 KGHSH and CDR2 LQKENI. The CDR3 length is 15 residues.